The source of this T cell receptor beta chain is a study of cytomegalovirus exposure and HLA in healthy donors. This table comes from immunoSEQ multiplex PCR, and its TCRdb copy is limited to in-frame clones, with some not included. This sample has approximately 150,000 clones, with about 91% found just once. Study-level points and caveats: The tendency of first-cohort TCR clusters to co-occur in the approximately 110 validation repertoires was identified by a subsequent analysis.

In regard to this clone: Its antigen is not identified.

This receptor was taken from a man aged 18-30 years in good health and CMV-seropositive. The sequencing sample was made of PBMCs.

CDR3 protein: CASSLLGQTNYGYTF. In DNA, the CDR3 is TGTGCCAGCAGCTTGCTTGGGCAGACTAACTATGGCTACACCTTC. The chain combines TRBV5-6 with TRBJ1-2; D is undetermined. Germline V gene lookup returns CDR1 SGHDT and CDR2 YYEEEE. This CDR3 is 15 amino acids long. Between the trimmed V and J ends, which lost 1 base and 0 bases, there was a span of 10 bases.